This T cell receptor beta chain was documented in a study of T cell responses to AZD1222 COVID-19 vaccine. The protocol was immunoSEQ multiplex PCR, while the TCRdb copy is restricted to in-frame clones and leaves out a portion. The table includes 180,000 or so clones, roughly 90% detected once. V lost 3 bases, J lost 2 bases, and 19 bases lay in between. Germline V gives CDR1 LNHNV, CDR2 YYDKDF (reference sequence). This CDR3 comprises 17 residues. The specimen comprised peripheral blood, sampled 28 days after the second AZD1222 dose. This sequence was found in an adult who received the AZD1222 COVID-19 vaccine. The chain recombines TRBV15 with TRBJ2-5; D unclear. The CDR3 DNA reads TGTGCCACCAGCAGCAATGCCCTCGGACGGATACAAGAGACCCAGTACTTC. Translating it yields CATSSNALGRIQETQYF.